A selection of T cell receptor beta chains follows, all from one sample in a study of blood T cell repertoires in COVID-19. Sequencing used immunoSEQ multiplex PCR; TCRdb keeps in-frame clones, though not all of them. The sample yields roughly 300,000 clones, over 75% seen once. Input material: peripheral blood. These receptor sequences come from a woman aged 45 to 65 who had recovered from COVID-19. Each CDR3 is given with its conserved first and last residue. The D gene is left open where the match is weak. Where a row states a size, it is once, few, many or the class of an expanded clone; other rows omit it.

J gene,clone size,V gene,D gene,CDR3 DNA,CDR3 protein
TRBJ1-3,.,TRBV11-2,TRBD1,TGTGCCAGCAGCCTAGCGACAGGGGCTGGAAACACCATATATTTT,CASSLATGAGNTIYF
TRBJ1-3,.,TRBV15,TRBD1,TGTGCCACCAGCAGAGAAAGACAGGGACTTACCTCTGGAAACACCATATATTTT,CATSRERQGLTSGNTIYF
TRBJ2-5,.,TRBV7-9,TRBD2,TGTGCCAGCAGCTTGCTAGCGGGGGGATCCCAAGAGACCCAGTACTTC,CASSLLAGGSQETQYF
TRBJ2-1,once,TRBV27,TRBD2,TGTGCCAGCAGTCGCGGGAGGGGCGACAATGAGCAGTTCTTC,CASSRGRGDNEQFF
TRBJ1-1,.,TRBV6-5,.,TGTGCCAGCAGCTCAGGGATGGGCACTGAAGCTTTCTTT,CASSSGMGTEAFF
TRBJ2-5,.,TRBV7-2,.,TGTGCCAGCCGGCGGGCGAACCAAGAGACCCAGTACTTC,CASRRANQETQYF
TRBJ2-3,.,TRBV19,.,TGTGCCAGTAGTCCGGGATCTAGAGATACGCAGTATTTT,CASSPGSRDTQYF
TRBJ1-3,.,TRBV12-1,.,TGTGCCAGCAGCCCAAACTCGGGGACAGTCTCTGGAAACACCATATATTTT,CASSPNSGTVSGNTIYF
TRBJ1-1,.,TRBV4-1,TRBD1,TGCGCCAGCAGCCAAGACGGGACAGGGAGGGTGAGAGCTTTCTTT,CASSQDGTGRVRAFF
TRBJ2-3,.,TRBV9,TRBD2,TGTGCCAGCAGCGTGGGGGGAGGGCGCACAGATACGCAGTATTTT,CASSVGGGRTDTQYF
TRBJ2-2,few,TRBV7-3,.,TGTGCCAGCAGCTCAAAGGGGACCGGGGAGCTGTTTTTT,CASSSKGTGELFF
TRBJ2-2,.,TRBV10-3,TRBD2,TGTGCCATCAGGGTCCCGAACAGCGGGGGGGAGGTCACCGGGGAGCTGTTTTTT,CAIRVPNSGGEVTGELFF
TRBJ1-1,once,TRBV3-1/TRBV3-2,.,TGTGCCAGCAGGGATGGAGCGGTGAACACTGAAGCTTTCTTT,CASRDGAVNTEAFF
TRBJ2-7,.,TRBV9,.,TGTGCCAGCAGCGGCCGGTCCTACGAGCAGTACTTC,CASSGRSYEQYF
TRBJ2-5,.,TRBV5-1,.,TGCGCCAGCGGAGAGGGAAGACTTCAAGAGACCCAGTACTTC,CASGEGRLQETQYF
TRBJ2-1,.,TRBV9,.,TGTGCCAGCAGCGTAGAGGGAGGGGGATACAATGAGCAGTTCTTC,CASSVEGGGYNEQFF
TRBJ1-2,once,TRBV28,TRBD1,TGTGCCAGCAGTCCTCCAGCCCCGGGACAGGGTAACTATGGCTACACCTTC,CASSPPAPGQGNYGYTF